The TCR beta chain under discussion was sequenced for a study of T cell clonotyping in hematopoietic cell transplantation. Study background: Pretransplant recipient samples were taken after cytoreduction.

Details on this clone: Its antigen is unknown.

This CDR3 is 14 amino acids long. The germline CDR1 and CDR2 sequences are SQVTM and ANQGSEA. Trimming took 8 bases from V and 1 from J, leaving 15 bases between them. As to time point: recipient sample about 28 days before transplant, after cytoreduction. Profiled with immunoSEQ multiplex PCR; TCRdb holds only in-frame clones, not every one. The sample shows about 10,000 clones, over 75% of them seen only once. Study-wide findings and caveats: Graft donor and pretransplant recipient Inverse Simpson Index values predicted broader posttransplant TCR diversity. CD4 and CD8 repertoire contributions could not be separated without sorting.

The specimen was peripheral blood mononuclear cells, collected before stem cell transplant. The receptor's source is a woman aged 50 to 65 with chronic myeloid leukemia. Some clones in this sample may be carry-over from other donors' samples. The chain employs TRBV29-1 and TRBJ2-1, with a possible D match to TRBD1 (6 bases). This CDR3 is CSIKGGSSYNEQFF. The CDR3 DNA is TGCAGCATTAAAGGGGGTTCTTCCTACAATGAGCAGTTCTTC.